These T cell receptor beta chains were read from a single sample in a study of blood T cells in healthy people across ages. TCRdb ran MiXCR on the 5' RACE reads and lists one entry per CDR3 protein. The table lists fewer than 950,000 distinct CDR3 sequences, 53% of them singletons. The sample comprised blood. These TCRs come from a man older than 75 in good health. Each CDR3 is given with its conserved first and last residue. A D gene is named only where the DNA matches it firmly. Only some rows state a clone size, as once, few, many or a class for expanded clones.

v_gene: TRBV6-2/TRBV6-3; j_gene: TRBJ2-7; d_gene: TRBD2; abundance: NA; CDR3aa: CASRMTSGSSYEQYF; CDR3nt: TGTGCCAGCAGAATGACTAGCGGGAGTTCCTACGAGCAGTACTTC
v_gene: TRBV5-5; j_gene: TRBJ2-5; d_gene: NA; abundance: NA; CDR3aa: CASSLVPSAGETQYF; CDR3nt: TGTGCCAGCAGCTTGGTTCCTAGCGCTGGTGAGACCCAGTACTTC
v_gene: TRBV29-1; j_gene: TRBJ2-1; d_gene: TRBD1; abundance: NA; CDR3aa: CSVEDLDREGAYNEQFF; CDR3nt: TGCAGCGTTGAAGACCTCGACAGGGAAGGAGCCTACAATGAGCAGTTCTTC
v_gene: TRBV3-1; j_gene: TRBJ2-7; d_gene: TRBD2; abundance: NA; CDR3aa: CASSQALLAGGYEQYF; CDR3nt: TGTGCCAGCAGCCAAGCTTTACTAGCGGGAGGCTACGAGCAGTACTTC
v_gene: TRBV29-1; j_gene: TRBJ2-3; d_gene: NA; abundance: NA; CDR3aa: CSEKGSTDTQYF; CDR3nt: TGCAGCGAGAAAGGGAGCACAGATACGCAGTATTTT
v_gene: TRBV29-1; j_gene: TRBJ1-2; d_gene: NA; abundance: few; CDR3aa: CSGVTGANYGYTF; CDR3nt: TGCAGCGGCGTGACAGGAGCTAACTATGGCTACACCTTC
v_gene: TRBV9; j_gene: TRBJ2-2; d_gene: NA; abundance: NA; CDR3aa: CASSPRDSVGELFF; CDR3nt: TGTGCCAGCAGCCCAAGGGATAGCGTCGGGGAGCTGTTTTTT
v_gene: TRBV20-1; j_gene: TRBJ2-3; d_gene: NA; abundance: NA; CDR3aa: CSATTTGDTQYF; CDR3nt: TGCAGTGCTACCACAACGGGAGATACGCAGTATTTT
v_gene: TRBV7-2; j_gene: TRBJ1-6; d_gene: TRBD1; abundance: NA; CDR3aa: CASSSTLGTGVGPLHF; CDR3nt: TGTGCCAGCAGCTCGACCCTGGGGACAGGGGTAGGGCCCCTCCACTTT
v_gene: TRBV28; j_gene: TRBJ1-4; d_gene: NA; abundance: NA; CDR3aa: CASSDRSTNEKLFF; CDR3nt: TGTGCCAGCAGTGACAGATCAACTAATGAAAAACTGTTTTTT
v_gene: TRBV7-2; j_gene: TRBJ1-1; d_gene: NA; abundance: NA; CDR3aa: CASSLVPGRAFF; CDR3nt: TGTGCCAGCAGCTTAGTCCCGGGTAGGGCTTTCTTT
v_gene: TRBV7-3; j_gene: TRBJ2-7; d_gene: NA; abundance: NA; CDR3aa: CASSLTRLNYEQYF; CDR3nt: TGTGCCAGCAGCTTAACGAGGCTGAATTACGAGCAGTACTTC
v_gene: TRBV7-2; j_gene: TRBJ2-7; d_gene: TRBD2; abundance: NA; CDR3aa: CASSLGAGAADEQYF; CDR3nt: TGTGCCAGCAGCTTAGGAGCGGGGGCGGCCGACGAGCAGTACTTC
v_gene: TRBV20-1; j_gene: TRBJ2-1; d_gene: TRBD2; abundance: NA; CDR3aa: CSATGLAGKGEQFF; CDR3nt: TGCAGTGCTACCGGACTAGCGGGAAAGGGGGAGCAGTTCTTC
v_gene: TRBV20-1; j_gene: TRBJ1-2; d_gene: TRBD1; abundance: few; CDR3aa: CSALGDRDGGYTF; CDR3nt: TGCAGTGCACTTGGGGACAGGGACGGTGGCTACACCTTC
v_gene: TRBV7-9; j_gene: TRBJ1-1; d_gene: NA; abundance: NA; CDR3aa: CASSLLGGESTEAFF; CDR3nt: TGTGCCAGCAGCTTATTGGGAGGCGAGTCAACTGAAGCTTTCTTT
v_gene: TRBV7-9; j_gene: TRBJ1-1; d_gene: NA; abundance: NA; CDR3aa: CASRPAGPGPEAFF; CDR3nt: TGTGCCAGCAGACCTGCTGGCCCTGGGCCTGAAGCTTTCTTT
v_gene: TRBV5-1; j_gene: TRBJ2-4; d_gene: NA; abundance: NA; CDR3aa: CASSLADIQYF; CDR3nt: TGCGCCAGCAGCTTGGCTGACATTCAGTACTTC
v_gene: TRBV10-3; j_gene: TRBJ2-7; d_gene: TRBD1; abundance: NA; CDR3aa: CAIRDRDEQYF; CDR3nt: TGTGCCATCAGGGACAGGGACGAGCAGTACTTC
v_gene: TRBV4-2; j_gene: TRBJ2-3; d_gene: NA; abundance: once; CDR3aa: CASSQEEAILDTQYF; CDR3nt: TGTGCCAGCAGCCAAGAGGAAGCAATCCTAGATACGCAGTATTTT
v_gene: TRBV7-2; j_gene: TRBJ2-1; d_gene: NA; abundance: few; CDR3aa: CASSLRGGYNEQFF; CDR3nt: TGTGCCAGCAGCTTAAGGGGCGGCTACAATGAGCAGTTCTTC
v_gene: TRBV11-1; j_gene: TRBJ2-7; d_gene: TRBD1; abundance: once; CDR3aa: CASSLVGGRGSGEQYF; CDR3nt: TGTGCCAGCAGCTTAGTTGGGGGCAGGGGGTCCGGCGAGCAGTACTTC
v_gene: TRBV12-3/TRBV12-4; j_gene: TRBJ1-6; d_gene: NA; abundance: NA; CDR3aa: CASSDPGQSSYNSPLHF; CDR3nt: TGTGCCAGCAGTGATCCGGGACAAAGCTCCTATAATTCACCCCTCCACTTT
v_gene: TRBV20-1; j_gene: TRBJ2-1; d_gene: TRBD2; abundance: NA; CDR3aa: CSARVYRLAEGNEQFF; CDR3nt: TGCAGTGCTAGAGTCTATAGGCTAGCGGAAGGGAATGAGCAGTTCTTC
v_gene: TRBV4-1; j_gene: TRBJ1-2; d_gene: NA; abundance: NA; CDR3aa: CASSQEVIKNYGYTF; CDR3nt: TGCGCCAGCAGCCAAGAGGTCATAAAGAACTATGGCTACACCTTC
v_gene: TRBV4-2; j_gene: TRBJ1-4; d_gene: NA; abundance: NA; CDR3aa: CASSQDRGFNEKLFF; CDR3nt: TGTGCCAGCAGCCAAGATCGGGGGTTCAATGAAAAACTGTTTTTT
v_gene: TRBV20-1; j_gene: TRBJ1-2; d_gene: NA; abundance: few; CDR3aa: CSAPREGYGYTF; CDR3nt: TGCAGTGCTCCCAGGGAGGGCTATGGCTACACCTTC
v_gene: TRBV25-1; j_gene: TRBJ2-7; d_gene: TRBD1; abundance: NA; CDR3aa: CASSVPKAPGGYEQYF; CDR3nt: TGTGCCAGCAGTGTACCTAAGGCCCCAGGGGGCTACGAGCAGTACTTC
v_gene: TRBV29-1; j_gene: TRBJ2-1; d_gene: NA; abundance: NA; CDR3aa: CSVEGGGGLGPFF; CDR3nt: TGCAGCGTTGAAGGAGGAGGGGGCCTGGGTCCGTTCTTC
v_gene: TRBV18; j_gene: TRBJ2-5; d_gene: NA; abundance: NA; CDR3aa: CASSPPTRLQETQYF; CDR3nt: TGTGCCAGCTCACCACCTACAAGGCTGCAAGAGACCCAGTACTTC
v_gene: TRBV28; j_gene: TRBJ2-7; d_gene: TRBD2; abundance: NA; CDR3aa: CASRGLAGAATHEQYF; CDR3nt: TGTGCCAGCAGGGGACTAGCGGGAGCCGCCACCCACGAGCAGTACTTC
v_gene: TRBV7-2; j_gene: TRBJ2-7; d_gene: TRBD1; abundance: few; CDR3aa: CASSWDRINEQYF; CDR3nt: TGTGCCAGCAGCTGGGACAGAATCAACGAGCAGTACTTC
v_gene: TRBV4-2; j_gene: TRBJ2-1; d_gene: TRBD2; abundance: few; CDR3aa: CASSPRGGSGGSGLQFF; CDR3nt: TGTGCCAGCAGCCCGAGGGGCGGCAGCGGGGGGTCAGGATTACAGTTCTTC
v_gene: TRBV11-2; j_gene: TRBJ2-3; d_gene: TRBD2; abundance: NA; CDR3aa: CASSVAGGLYAYF; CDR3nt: TGTGCCAGCAGCGTAGCGGGAGGGTTATACGCGTATTTT
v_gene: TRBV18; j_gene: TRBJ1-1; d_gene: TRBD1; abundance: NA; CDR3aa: CASSPSTGKWDTEAFF; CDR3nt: TGTGCCAGCTCACCGTCGACAGGGAAATGGGACACTGAAGCTTTCTTT
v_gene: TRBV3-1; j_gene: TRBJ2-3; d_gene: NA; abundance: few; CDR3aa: CASSQGEVLHRYAYF; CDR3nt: TGTGCCAGCAGCCAGGGGGAGGTTCTGCACAGATACGCGTATTTT
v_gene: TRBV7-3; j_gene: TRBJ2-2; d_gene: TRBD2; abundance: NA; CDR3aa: CASSSSGTSTGELFF; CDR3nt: TGTGCCAGCAGCTCGTCCGGGACTAGTACCGGGGAGCTGTTTTTT
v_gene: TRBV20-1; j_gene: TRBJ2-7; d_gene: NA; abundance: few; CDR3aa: CSARQVSYEQYF; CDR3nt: TGCAGTGCTAGACAGGTCTCCTACGAGCAGTACTTC
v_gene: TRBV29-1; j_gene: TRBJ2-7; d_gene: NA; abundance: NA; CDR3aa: CSPRTDYNEQYF; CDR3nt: TGCAGCCCTAGGACAGACTACAATGAGCAGTACTTC
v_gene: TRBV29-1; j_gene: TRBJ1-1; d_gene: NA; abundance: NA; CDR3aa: CSVAEGWRNTEAFF; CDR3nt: TGCAGCGTAGCGGAGGGGTGGAGGAACACTGAAGCTTTCTTT
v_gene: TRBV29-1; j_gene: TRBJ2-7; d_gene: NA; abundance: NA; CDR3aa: CSVDAGSHEQYF; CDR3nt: TGCAGCGTTGATGCAGGGTCCCACGAGCAGTACTTC
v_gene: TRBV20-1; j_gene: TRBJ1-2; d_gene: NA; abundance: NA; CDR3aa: CSARGPQADGYTF; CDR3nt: TGCAGTGCTAGAGGGCCCCAGGCGGATGGCTACACCTTC
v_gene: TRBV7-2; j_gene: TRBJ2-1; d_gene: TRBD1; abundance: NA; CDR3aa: CASSPKDRGITYNEQFF; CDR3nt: TGTGCCAGCAGCCCCAAGGACAGGGGGATCACCTACAATGAGCAGTTCTTC